Listed below are T cell receptor beta chains from one sample, sequenced in a study of vaccination and CD4 T cells after COVID-19. TCRdb re-called the PCR reads with MiXCR, one entry per CDR3 protein. Of some 21,000 distinct CDR3 sequences listed, roughly 62% are singletons. The sequenced sample was CD4+ T cells from blood, obtained before SARS-CoV-2 vaccination. Source of these receptors: a human donor who had recovered from COVID-19. Each CDR3 is given with its conserved first and last residue. The order of the fields is D gene, clone size, V gene, J gene, CDR3 length, CDR3 DNA, CDR3 protein. The D gene is left open where the match is weak. Clone size is stated in some rows and not others, as once, few, many or a class when expanded.

D: TRBD2; size: few; V: TRBV24-1; J: TRBJ2-1; length: 16; DNA: TGTGCCACCAGTGATCATAGCGGGAGCTCCTACAATGAGCAGTTCTTC; CDR3: CATSDHSGSSYNEQFF
D: .; size: .; V: TRBV9; J: TRBJ1-3; length: 15; DNA: TGTGCCAGCAGCGTAGGGAGAGTCTTTGGAAACACCATATATTTT; CDR3: CASSVGRVFGNTIYF
D: .; size: .; V: TRBV20-1; J: TRBJ2-6; length: 16; DNA: TGCAGTGCTAGAGGGCGGGGTTTGGCTGGGGCCAACGTCCTGACTTTC; CDR3: CSARGRGLAGANVLTF
D: .; size: .; V: TRBV19; J: TRBJ2-7; length: 13; DNA: TGTGCCAGTAGTATTTACTCGGAGGGCGAGCAGTACTTC; CDR3: CASSIYSEGEQYF
D: .; size: .; V: TRBV5-4; J: TRBJ1-6; length: 15; DNA: TGTGCCAGCAGCGAAGGGACTCATCCTAATTCACCCCTCCACTTT; CDR3: CASSEGTHPNSPLHF
D: .; size: few; V: TRBV7-9; J: TRBJ2-7; length: 12; DNA: TGTGCCAGCAGCTTAGGAGACTACGAGCAGTACTTC; CDR3: CASSLGDYEQYF
D: .; size: .; V: TRBV10-3; J: TRBJ2-1; length: 16; DNA: TGTGCCATCAGTGAGGCCATGACTGGGTCCTACAATGAGCAGTTCTTC; CDR3: CAISEAMTGSYNEQFF
D: TRBD1; size: .; V: TRBV6-1; J: TRBJ1-6; length: 13; DNA: TGTGCCAGCAGTACGGACAGGGATTCACCCCTCCACTTT; CDR3: CASSTDRDSPLHF
D: TRBD2; size: .; V: TRBV6-1; J: TRBJ2-7; length: 14; DNA: TGTGCCAGCAGACGTAGCGGGGCAACCTACGAGCAGTACTTC; CDR3: CASRRSGATYEQYF
D: .; size: .; V: TRBV20-1; J: TRBJ2-3; length: 12; DNA: TGCAGTGGACTTCCCGCCGACGATACGCAGTATTTT; CDR3: CSGLPADDTQYF
D: TRBD1; size: .; V: TRBV15; J: TRBJ2-5; length: 17; DNA: TGTGCCTCCTCTAAGACGGGACAGGTATCGATCGGTGAGACCCAGTACTTC; CDR3: CASSKTGQVSIGETQYF